What follows is one TCR beta chain and its context. Its cognate antigen is unknown. J lost 11 bases, V lost 4 bases, and 17 bases had no gene match. The CDR3 sequence is 16 residues long. Germline assignment: CDR1 MNHNS and CDR2 SASEGT. The data were obtained in a study of cytomegalovirus exposure and HLA in healthy donors. Both 60 Vbeta primers and 13 Jbeta primers went into the PCR. Clones were read by immunoSEQ multiplex PCR, and TCRdb kept only the in-frame ones, dropping some. The data contain roughly 120,000 clones, roughly four fifths of them singletons. Whole-study results and caveats: The records held CMV serostatus as the only immune exposure information.

The rearrangement uses TRBV6-1 and TRBJ1-3; the match to TRBD1 covers 7 bases. The origin of this receptor is a man aged 25 to 40 in good health and CMV-seropositive. The material sequenced was PBMCs. CDR3 bases: TGTGCCAGCAGTGTAGACAGGGACCCCCAATGGGGAGCCATATATTTT. As protein: CASSVDRDPQWGAIYF.